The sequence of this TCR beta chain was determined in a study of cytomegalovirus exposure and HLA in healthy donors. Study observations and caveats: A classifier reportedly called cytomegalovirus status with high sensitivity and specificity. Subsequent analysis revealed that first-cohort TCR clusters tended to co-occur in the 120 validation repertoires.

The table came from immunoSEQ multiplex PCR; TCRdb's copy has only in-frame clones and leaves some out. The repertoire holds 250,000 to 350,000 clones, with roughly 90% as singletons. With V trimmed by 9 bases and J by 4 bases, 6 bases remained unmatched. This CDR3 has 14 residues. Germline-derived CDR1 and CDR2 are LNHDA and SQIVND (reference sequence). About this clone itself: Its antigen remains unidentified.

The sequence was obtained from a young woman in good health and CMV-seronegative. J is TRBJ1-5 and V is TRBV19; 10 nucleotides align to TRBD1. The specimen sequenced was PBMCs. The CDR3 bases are TGTGCCAGCCGACAGGGGGCAGATAATCAGCCCCAGCATTTT. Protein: CASRQGADNQPQHF.